A single sample gave rise to the 27 T cell receptor beta chains below, sequenced in a study of cytotoxic CD8 clonotypes in ibrutinib-treated CLL. Generated by immunoSEQ multiplex PCR, the TCRdb table keeps only in-frame clones and is missing some. Found here are 57,000 or so clones, 54% of them singletons; the top ten hold 24%. The sample in question was PBMCs, obtained at disease progression, from a patient treated with ibrutinib. The receptors stem from a human donor with chronic lymphocytic leukemia.

This clone came up a few times. The rearrangement joins TRBV30 to TRBJ1-6; 8 nucleotides line up with TRBD1. This CDR3 region has 16 residues. Per the germline V gene, CDR1 is GTSNPN and CDR2 is SVGIG (reference sequence). The V and J ends lost 4 bases and 8 bases, in that order; junction bases with no gene match: 13. The CDR3 loop is CAWTRTGTLGDSPLHF. The CDR3, as DNA: TGTGCCTGGACCCGGACAGGGACCCTCGGGGATTCACCCCTCCACTTT.

This clone was observed a few times. The rearrangement joins TRBV30 to TRBJ1-4; 7 positions match TRBD1. Germline CDR1 and CDR2: GTSNPN and SVGIG (reference sequence). With V trimmed by 3 bases and J by 3 bases, 10 bases remained unmatched. The CDR3 sequence is 16 residues long. Written as DNA, the CDR3 is TGTGCCTGGAGCACAGGGGCCAGCACGGCTAATGAAAAACTGTTTTTT. This encodes CAWSTGASTANEKLFF.

The chain recombines TRBV5-1 with TRBJ1-3; possible D gene TRBD1, 5 bases. CDR1 and CDR2 (germline): SGHRS, YFSETQ. The CDR3 is 15 amino acids. V dropped 4 bases and J dropped 0 bases, with 11 bases sitting between them. CDR3 sequence (DNA): TGCGCCAGCAGCGGGCAGGGCTTCTCTGGAAACACCATATATTTT. It is translated as CASSGQGFSGNTIYF.

CDR3 region: CASSEGAKVTQYF. CDR3 DNA sequence: TGTGCCAGCAGTGAGGGGGCGAAGGTCACGCAGTATTTT. The chain combines TRBV2 with TRBJ2-3; TRBD1 might be the D (6 bases). Trimming cost V 3 bases and J 9 bases, with 13 bases left between them. This CDR3 spans 13 amino acids. Per germline, CDR1 SNHLY and CDR2 FYNNEI. Together with reference TRBV2 and TRBJ2-3, the CDR3 gives the full variable domain: EPEVTQTPSHQVTQMGQEVILRCVPISNHLYFYWYRQILGQKVEFLVSFYNNEISEKSEIFDDQFSVERPDGSNFTLKIRSTKLEDSAMYFCASSEGAKVTQYFGPGTRLTVL.

This clone was seen a few times. The chain joins TRBV6-1 to TRBJ1-1; D is unclear. With 4 bases removed from V and 5 bases from J, the gap between germline ends came to 8 bases. CDR1 MNHNS and CDR2 SASEGT come from the germline V gene. CDR3 length: 12 amino acids. CDR3: CASSASRTEAFF. The CDR3 region has the DNA TGTGCCAGCAGTGCCAGCAGAACTGAAGCTTTCTTT.

This clone was detected many times. Mismatch with germline at one junction end may stem from a read error. The genes are TRBV28 and TRBJ1-1; D may be TRBD1 (6 bases). The CDR3 length is 13 residues. CDR1 is MDHEN and CDR2 is SYDVKM in the germline V gene. Written as DNA, the CDR3 is TGTGCCTGCAGTTCCCAAGACAGGCCTGAAGCTTTCTTT. Protein sequence: CACSSQDRPEAFF.

A few counts support this clone. The V gene is TRBV19, the J gene TRBJ2-1; D is uncertain. Germline V gene sequence: CDR1 LNHDA, CDR2 SQIVND (reference sequence). V lost 5 bases to trimming and J lost 3 bases, with 8 bases between them. The CDR3 is 13 residues long. The CDR3 protein is CASSHGGYNEQFF. The CDR3 coding sequence is TGTGCCAGTAGTCATGGCGGCTACAATGAGCAGTTCTTC. The full variable domain, in which reference TRBV19 and TRBJ2-1 provide the parts outside the CDR3, is DGGITQSPKYLFRKEGQNVTLSCEQNLNHDAMYWYRQDPGQGLRLIYYSQIVNDFQKGDIAEGYSVSREKKESFPLTVTSAQKNPTAFYLCASSHGGYNEQFFGPGTRLTVL.

This clone counts as medium-sized. The chain joins TRBV1 to TRBJ2-5; TRBD2, the table's D call, was not compared with the DNA. TRBV1 is reported as a pseudogene. The CDR3 extends over 16 amino acids. This CDR3 is CTSSQDFASGQETQYF. The CDR3 coding sequence is TGCACCAGCAGCCAAGATTTCGCTAGCGGCCAAGAGACCCAGTACTTC.

This clone showed up just a few times. The V gene is TRBV7-2, the J gene TRBJ2-5; a possible D gene is TRBD1 (6 bases). Trimming removed 5 bases at V and 4 bases at J, with 11 bases between. The CDR3 loop spans 13 amino acids. Germline loops: CDR1 SGHTA, CDR2 FQGNSA. The CDR3 reads CASSPGAGETQYF. The DNA for the CDR3 is TGTGCCAGCAGCCCAGGGGCGGGAGAGACCCAGTACTTC.

The chain joins TRBV30 to TRBJ1-5; D call uncertain. V shed 3 bases and J shed 1 base, with 22 bases lying between them. Germline lookup yields CDR1 GTSNPN and CDR2 SVGIG (reference sequence). The CDR3 has 18 residues. The CDR3 DNA reads as TGTGCCTGGAGCGCAGACGATTTTTCCCCCTTCAGCAATCAGCCCCAGCATTTT. It specifies CAWSADDFSPFSNQPQHF.

The table lists this clone with a few counts. Germline is not matched at one junction end, which may reflect a read error. This sequence joins TRBV7-2 and TRBJ2-7, with 9 positions matching TRBD2. The CDR3 has 13 amino acids. Germline V gene sequence: CDR1 SGHTA, CDR2 FQGNSA. CDR3: CASSFVERGVFFF. CDR3 DNA sequence: TGTGCCAGCAGCTTCGTAGAGCGGGGGGTTTTCTTCTTC.

The V gene is TRBV7-8, the J gene TRBJ2-5, with D possibly matching TRBD2 (5 bases). CDR3 length equals 13 residues. Germline V CDR1 and CDR2: SGHVS, FQNEAQ. Deletions cut 4 bases from V and 9 bases from J, with 15 bases between. The DNA for the CDR3 is TGTGCCAGCAGCTCCGGGCCTAGCTTCGCCCAGTACTTC. It specifies CASSSGPSFAQYF.

The genes are TRBV27 and TRBJ2-7; D is ambiguous. The CDR3 sequence is 13 residues long. CDR1 is MNHEY and CDR2 is SMNVEV in the germline V gene (reference sequence). Trimming cost V 3 bases and J 4 bases, with 10 bases left between them. The CDR3 region is CASSLSPSYEQYF. CDR3 sequence (DNA): TGTGCCAGCAGTTTGTCCCCTTCTTACGAGCAGTACTTC.

The chain has TRBV6-5 and TRBJ2-7, with D possibly TRBD1 on 5 matching bases. Germline assignment: CDR1 MNHEY and CDR2 SVGAGI. The germline V and J ends were trimmed by 2 bases and 3 bases, with 8 bases remaining between them. The CDR3 is 13 residues long. The CDR3 sequence is CASSYDRNYEQYF. The CDR3 coding sequence is TGTGCCAGCAGTTACGACAGAAACTACGAGCAGTACTTC.

This chain uses TRBV30 with TRBJ2-3; D ambiguous. Trimming cost V 2 bases and J 6 bases, with 6 bases left between them. CDR3 length: 11 residues. Germline CDR1 GTSNPN, CDR2 SVGIG (reference sequence). CDR3 sequence reads: CAWSSGDTQYF. The CDR3 nucleotides read TGTGCCTGGAGTAGTGGGGATACGCAGTATTTT. Full variable domain (remainder filled in from reference TRBV30 and TRBJ2-3): SQTIHQWPATLVQPVGSPLSLECTVEGTSNPNLYWYRQAAGRGLQLLFYSVGIGQISSEVPQNLSASRPQDRQFILSSKKLLLSDSGFYLCAWSSGDTQYFGPGTRLTVL.

CDR3 protein: CASSLDRGQGQGEQYF. The CDR3, as DNA: TGTGCCAGCAGCTTAGACCGGGGACAGGGGCAGGGGGAGCAGTACTTC. This chain connects TRBV7-9 to TRBJ2-7, with 10 bases fitting TRBD1. CDR1 and CDR2 from the germline V gene are SEHNR and FQNEAQ (reference sequence). J was trimmed by 7 bases and V by 1 base; bases with no gene match: 10. The length of the CDR3 is 16 residues. The full variable domain, completed using reference TRBV7-9 and TRBJ2-7, is DTGVSQNPRHKITKRGQNVTFRCDPISEHNRLYWYRQTLGQGPEFLTYFQNEAQLEKSRLLSDRFSAERPKGSFSTLEIQRTEQGDSAMYLCASSLDRGQGQGEQYFGPGTRLTVT.

The V and J genes are TRBV7-6 and TRBJ2-5; D may correspond to TRBD1 or TRBD2 (5 bases each). CDR3 length: 14 residues. V lost 5 bases and J 1 base, leaving 11 bases between the germline ends. Germline CDR1 and CDR2: SGHVS and FNYEAQ. CDR3: CASSRVGTQETQYF. For the CDR3, the DNA is TGTGCCAGCAGCAGAGTCGGGACCCAAGAGACCCAGTACTTC.

This chain uses TRBV7-6 with TRBJ2-7, with D perhaps TRBD1 (5 bases). Germline values: CDR1 SGHVS, CDR2 FNYEAQ. V shed 5 bases and J shed 4 bases, with 12 bases lying between them. This CDR3 is built from 13 residues. CDR3 in DNA: TGTGCCAGCAGCCAGGCAGGGCGTTACGAGCAGTACTTC. It specifies CASSQAGRYEQYF.

V gene TRBV19 combines with J gene TRBJ2-2; D is ambiguous. Trimming took 5 bases from V and 2 from J, leaving 9 bases between them. In germline, CDR1 is LNHDA, CDR2 SQIVND (reference sequence). The CDR3 is 14 amino acids. In DNA form, the CDR3 reads TGTGCCAGTAGTCCCAGACCCAACACCGGGGAGCTGTTTTTT. Translating it yields CASSPRPNTGELFF.

J is TRBJ1-2 and V is TRBV19; D remains ambiguous. The germline CDR1 and CDR2 sequences are LNHDA and SQIVND (reference sequence). This CDR3 has 11 residues. The V end lost 10 bases, the J end lost 9 bases, and 15 bases lay between the germline ends. The CDR3 loop is CATLLGVSYTF. CDR3 DNA: TGTGCCACCCTCCTCGGGGTAAGCTACACCTTC.

This clone was counted a few times. J is TRBJ2-2 and V is TRBV11-2, with D possibly being TRBD2 (7 bases). The CDR3 consists of 14 residues. Trimming cost V 7 bases and J 10 bases, with 19 bases left between them. The germline gives CDR1 SGHAT, CDR2 FQNNGV. The CDR3 protein is CASMGGLGTKELFF. The CDR3, as DNA: TGTGCCAGCATGGGGGGGCTTGGAACAAAGGAGCTGTTTTTT.

J is TRBJ1-1 and V is TRBV4-1, with TRBD1 as a possible D gene (6 bases). This CDR3 spans 15 amino acids. Germline loops: CDR1 MGHRA, CDR2 YSYEKL. Trimming cost V 3 bases and J 0 bases, with 11 bases left between them. This CDR3 is CASSHVGGMNTEAFF. CDR3 DNA: TGCGCCAGCAGCCACGTGGGGGGCATGAACACTGAAGCTTTCTTT.

This clone has a single count. The chain uses TRBV30 and TRBJ2-7; D unresolved. V lost 0 bases and J 2 bases, leaving 14 bases between the germline ends. Germline V CDR1 and CDR2: GTSNPN, SVGIG (reference sequence). CDR3 length: 15 residues. The CDR3 DNA follows: TGTGCCTGGAGTGTTCGCGTCCCCGCCCCCTACGAGCAGTACTTC. It encodes CAWSVRVPAPYEQYF. The full variable domain, rest sourced from reference TRBV30 and TRBJ2-7, is SQTIHQWPATLVQPVGSPLSLECTVEGTSNPNLYWYRQAAGRGLQLLFYSVGIGQISSEVPQNLSASRPQDRQFILSSKKLLLSDSGFYLCAWSVRVPAPYEQYFGPGTRLTVT.

This chain joins TRBV14 and TRBJ2-7; no definite D call. The germline gives CDR1 SGHDN, CDR2 FVKESK. With 3 bases removed from V and 4 bases from J, the gap between germline ends came to 4 bases. The CDR3 sequence is 11 residues long. CDR3 DNA: TGTGCCAGCAGCCAGTTATACGAGCAGTACTTC. Translated, it gives CASSQLYEQYF. The full variable domain, rest sourced from reference TRBV14 and TRBJ2-7, is EAGVTQFPSHSVIEKGQTVTLRCDPISGHDNLYWYRRVMGKEIKFLLHFVKESKQDESGMPNNRFLAERTGGTYSTLKVQPAELEDSGVYFCASSQLYEQYFGPGTRLTVT.

The V and J genes are TRBV28 and TRBJ2-7; 7 bases fit TRBD1. V lost 2 bases and J lost 7; bases outside the gene matches: 14. Germline V gene lookup returns CDR1 MDHEN and CDR2 SYDVKM. The CDR3 is 16 residues long. For the CDR3, the DNA is TGTGCCAGCAGTTTAATCCCCGGGACAGTCGTGAGGGAGCAGTACTTC. Its translation: CASSLIPGTVVREQYF.

V is TRBV5-1 and J is TRBJ2-7; 7 bases are shared with TRBD2. Germline lookup yields CDR1 SGHRS and CDR2 YFSETQ. The CDR3 has 13 residues. After removal of 2 bases from V and 7 bases from J, the junction contained 6 bases not matched to a gene. The CDR3 spells CASSLREEGEQYF. In nucleotides, the CDR3 is TGCGCCAGCAGCTTACGGGAGGAGGGAGAGCAGTACTTC.

The chain links TRBV5-1 to TRBJ2-5; D may match TRBD1 or TRBD2 (6 bases each). This CDR3 has 14 amino acids. Germline V lookup: CDR1 SGHRS, CDR2 YFSETQ. Trimming took 3 bases from V and 7 from J, leaving 16 bases between them. CDR3 nucleotide sequence: TGCGCCAGCAGCTCGGGACTTGGAGGGGGGACCCAGTACTTC. It encodes CASSSGLGGGTQYF.